A selection of T cell receptor beta chains follows, all from one sample in a study of PD-1 blockade in classical Hodgkin lymphoma. TCRdb keeps only in-frame clones here, not all; method: immunoSEQ multiplex PCR. The table records more than 25,000 clones, about 70% of them present only once. The sample in question was peripheral blood mononuclear cells (PBMCs), obtained before the second cycle of nivolumab. The receptors come from a human donor with classical Hodgkin lymphoma. The CDR3 runs from the conserved cysteine through the conserved F or W. Each record gives: CDR3 protein, CDR3 DNA, clone size, V gene, D gene, J gene. D genes are given only for firm matches. Clone size, where shown, is once, few, many, or a class for clones that have expanded.

CDR3 protein: CASSLSSGFSYEQYF
CDR3 DNA: TGTGCCAGCAGCTTATCTAGCGGGTTCTCCTACGAGCAGTACTTC
clone size: once
V gene: TRBV7-2
D gene: TRBD2
J gene: TRBJ2-7

CDR3 protein: CASSPGTGGAYEQYF
CDR3 DNA: TGCGCCAGCAGCCCCGGGACAGGGGGGGCCTACGAGCAGTACTTC
clone size: .
V gene: TRBV5-1
D gene: TRBD1
J gene: TRBJ2-7

CDR3 protein: CATSRDYPGELFF
CDR3 DNA: TGTGCCACCAGCAGAGACTACCCCGGGGAGCTGTTTTTT
clone size: .
V gene: TRBV15
D gene: .
J gene: TRBJ2-2

CDR3 protein: CASSALGGITGELFF
CDR3 DNA: TGCGCCAGCAGCGCCCTAGGGGGGATCACCGGGGAGCTGTTTTTT
clone size: .
V gene: TRBV4-3
D gene: .
J gene: TRBJ2-2

CDR3 protein: CSVAAARGYGYTF
CDR3 DNA: TGCAGCGTTGCGGCAGCGAGGGGCTATGGCTACACCTTC
clone size: few
V gene: TRBV29-1
D gene: .
J gene: TRBJ1-2

CDR3 protein: CASSLRGANTEAFF
CDR3 DNA: TGTGCCAGCAGCTTAAGGGGGGCGAACACTGAAGCTTTCTTT
clone size: .
V gene: TRBV7-9
D gene: .
J gene: TRBJ1-1

CDR3 protein: CASSDAGTGNTIYF
CDR3 DNA: TGTGCCAGCAGTGATGCCGGGACGGGAAACACCATATATTTT
clone size: .
V gene: TRBV2
D gene: .
J gene: TRBJ1-3

CDR3 protein: CASSEIVVAGGPSYNEQFF
CDR3 DNA: TGTGCCAGCAGTGAAATAGTGGTAGCGGGGGGGCCCTCCTACAATGAGCAGTTCTTC
clone size: .
V gene: TRBV2
D gene: TRBD2
J gene: TRBJ2-1

CDR3 protein: CASSLWNSRSETQYF
CDR3 DNA: TGCGCCAGCAGCTTGTGGAACAGCAGATCGGAGACCCAGTACTTC
clone size: once
V gene: TRBV5-1
D gene: .
J gene: TRBJ2-5

CDR3 protein: CASKRGLGTEAFF
CDR3 DNA: TGTGCCAGCAAGAGGGGTTTAGGGACTGAAGCTTTCTTT
clone size: .
V gene: TRBV27
D gene: .
J gene: TRBJ1-1

CDR3 protein: CAWRGDRNSGNTIYF
CDR3 DNA: TGTGCCTGGAGGGGGGACAGAAACTCTGGAAACACCATATATTTT
clone size: .
V gene: TRBV30
D gene: TRBD1
J gene: TRBJ1-3

CDR3 protein: CASRQGGSLTNTEAFF
CDR3 DNA: TGTGCCAGCAGACAGGGGGGCAGCCTAACGAACACTGAAGCTTTCTTT
clone size: .
V gene: TRBV11-2
D gene: TRBD1
J gene: TRBJ1-1

CDR3 protein: CASSLWTPPEAFF
CDR3 DNA: TGTGCCAGCAGTTTATGGACACCCCCTGAAGCTTTCTTT
clone size: .
V gene: TRBV28
D gene: .
J gene: TRBJ1-1

CDR3 protein: CASSMNRDIQETQYF
CDR3 DNA: TGTGCCAGTAGTATGAACAGGGACATACAAGAGACCCAGTACTTC
clone size: few
V gene: TRBV19
D gene: .
J gene: TRBJ2-5

CDR3 protein: CASSTRLAGGTDTQYF
CDR3 DNA: TGTGCCAGTAGTACCAGACTAGCGGGGGGTACAGATACGCAGTATTTT
clone size: .
V gene: TRBV19
D gene: TRBD2
J gene: TRBJ2-3

CDR3 protein: CAAGQENLGEKLFF
CDR3 DNA: TGTGCCGCGGGCCAGGAAAATCTGGGGGAAAAACTGTTTTTT
clone size: .
V gene: TRBV28
D gene: .
J gene: TRBJ1-4

CDR3 protein: CASSSNTEAFF
CDR3 DNA: TGTGCCAGCAGCTCGAACACTGAAGCTTTCTTT
clone size: .
V gene: TRBV13
D gene: .
J gene: TRBJ1-1

CDR3 protein: CASSATSGSYEQYF
CDR3 DNA: TGTGCCAGCAGTGCTACTAGCGGATCCTACGAGCAGTACTTC
clone size: few
V gene: TRBV2
D gene: TRBD2
J gene: TRBJ2-7

CDR3 protein: CASTGAGTEYSPLHF
CDR3 DNA: TGTGCCAGTACCGGGGCCGGGACAGAGTATTCACCCCTCCACTTT
clone size: few
V gene: TRBV19
D gene: TRBD1
J gene: TRBJ1-6

CDR3 protein: CSVGRQGVSEAFF
CDR3 DNA: TGCAGCGTTGGACGACAGGGGGTGAGTGAAGCTTTCTTT
clone size: .
V gene: TRBV29-1
D gene: TRBD1
J gene: TRBJ1-1

CDR3 protein: CASSLVSEAFF
CDR3 DNA: TGTGCCAGCAGCTTGGTTTCTGAAGCTTTCTTT
clone size: .
V gene: TRBV7-9
D gene: .
J gene: TRBJ1-1

CDR3 protein: CASKDGHSGNTIYF
CDR3 DNA: TGTGCCAGTAAGGACGGACACTCTGGAAACACCATATATTTT
clone size: .
V gene: TRBV19
D gene: .
J gene: TRBJ1-3

CDR3 protein: CASSVSAFTHGPPYGYTF
CDR3 DNA: TGTGCCAGCAGCGTCAGCGCTTTTACGCACGGCCCCCCCTATGGCTACACCTTC
clone size: .
V gene: TRBV9
D gene: .
J gene: TRBJ1-2

CDR3 protein: CASSRTFTSYEQYF
CDR3 DNA: TGTGCCAGCAGCCGGACATTTACCTCCTACGAGCAGTACTTC
clone size: .
V gene: TRBV6-5
D gene: .
J gene: TRBJ2-7

CDR3 protein: CAWSGPLEQFF
CDR3 DNA: TGTGCCTGGAGTGGTCCACTTGAGCAGTTCTTC
clone size: .
V gene: TRBV30
D gene: .
J gene: TRBJ2-1

CDR3 protein: CASSLGENTEAFF
CDR3 DNA: TGTGCCAGCAGCTTGGGGGAGAACACTGAAGCTTTCTTT
clone size: .
V gene: TRBV5-4
D gene: .
J gene: TRBJ1-1

CDR3 protein: CASSLSVGADYEQYF
CDR3 DNA: TGTGCCAGCAGTTTATCAGTAGGGGCGGACTACGAGCAGTACTTC
clone size: .
V gene: TRBV6-1
D gene: .
J gene: TRBJ2-7

CDR3 protein: CASSEQGVGETQYF
CDR3 DNA: TGTGCCAGCAGTGAACAGGGAGTGGGGGAGACCCAATACTTC
clone size: .
V gene: TRBV6-1
D gene: .
J gene: TRBJ2-5

CDR3 protein: CASSLGGAGNTIYF
CDR3 DNA: TGTGCCAGCAGCTTAGGGGGCGCCGGAAACACCATATATTTT
clone size: few
V gene: TRBV7-9
D gene: .
J gene: TRBJ1-3

CDR3 protein: CATSRGAGDVTDTQYF
CDR3 DNA: TGTGCCACCTCCCGCGGAGCGGGCGATGTAACAGATACGCAGTATTTT
clone size: .
V gene: TRBV10-3
D gene: .
J gene: TRBJ2-3

CDR3 protein: CASSPPQVTGIYEQYF
CDR3 DNA: TGTGCCAGCAGTCCCCCCCAGGTGACAGGGATATACGAGCAGTACTTC
clone size: .
V gene: TRBV28
D gene: TRBD1
J gene: TRBJ2-7

CDR3 protein: CASIGVNTEAFF
CDR3 DNA: TGTGCCAGCATAGGTGTGAACACTGAAGCTTTCTTT
clone size: .
V gene: TRBV6-5
D gene: .
J gene: TRBJ1-1

CDR3 protein: CASSLAPSNYGYTF
CDR3 DNA: TGTGCCAGCAGTTTAGCCCCTTCTAACTATGGCTACACCTTC
clone size: few
V gene: TRBV27
D gene: .
J gene: TRBJ1-2

CDR3 protein: CASSPGQISGNTIYF
CDR3 DNA: TGTGCCAGCAGCCCGGGACAGATCTCTGGAAACACCATATATTTT
clone size: .
V gene: TRBV11-3
D gene: TRBD1
J gene: TRBJ1-3

CDR3 protein: CASSPEGRGSYEQYF
CDR3 DNA: TGTGCCAGCAGCCCTGAAGGGCGGGGTTCCTACGAGCAGTACTTC
clone size: once
V gene: TRBV5-4
D gene: .
J gene: TRBJ2-7

CDR3 protein: CASSPGGPTNEKLFF
CDR3 DNA: TGTGCCAGTAGTCCCGGGGGACCAACTAATGAAAAACTGTTTTTT
clone size: once
V gene: TRBV19
D gene: .
J gene: TRBJ1-4

CDR3 protein: CASSATGVGTEAFF
CDR3 DNA: TGTGCCAGCAGCGCGACAGGGGTAGGCACTGAAGCTTTCTTT
clone size: .
V gene: TRBV9
D gene: TRBD1
J gene: TRBJ1-1

CDR3 protein: CASGLAGDEQFF
CDR3 DNA: TGTGCCAGCGGCCTAGCGGGCGATGAGCAGTTCTTC
clone size: few
V gene: TRBV28
D gene: TRBD2
J gene: TRBJ2-1

CDR3 protein: CAISESPRVLEQFF
CDR3 DNA: TGTGCCATCAGTGAGTCGCCCCGCGTCCTAGAGCAGTTCTTC
clone size: few
V gene: TRBV10-3
D gene: .
J gene: TRBJ2-1

CDR3 protein: CASSLGGGRDNSPLHF
CDR3 DNA: TGTGCCAGCAGTTTAGGCGGGGGCCGGGATAATTCACCCCTCCACTTT
clone size: few
V gene: TRBV28
D gene: .
J gene: TRBJ1-6

CDR3 protein: CASSSPGHSGGKLFF
CDR3 DNA: TGTGCCAGCAGTTCCCCGGGACACTCGGGAGGAAAACTGTTTTTT
clone size: .
V gene: TRBV28
D gene: .
J gene: TRBJ1-4

CDR3 protein: CASSIVLGVTEAFF
CDR3 DNA: TGTGCCAGTAGTATAGTTCTAGGGGTCACTGAAGCTTTCTTT
clone size: medium-sized
V gene: TRBV19
D gene: .
J gene: TRBJ1-1

CDR3 protein: CASSLATSSYNEQFF
CDR3 DNA: TGTGCCAGCAGCTTAGCGACGAGCTCCTACAATGAGCAGTTCTTC
clone size: few
V gene: TRBV7-2
D gene: .
J gene: TRBJ2-1

CDR3 protein: CASRTTSNSPYEQYF
CDR3 DNA: TGTGCCAGTAGAACGACTAGCAACTCTCCCTACGAGCAGTACTTC
clone size: .
V gene: TRBV19
D gene: TRBD2
J gene: TRBJ2-7

CDR3 protein: CASSIRDRGTEAFF
CDR3 DNA: TGTGCCAGCAGCATCCGGGACAGGGGCACTGAAGCTTTCTTT
clone size: .
V gene: TRBV7-9
D gene: TRBD1
J gene: TRBJ1-1

CDR3 protein: CASSLAGGSYNEQFF
CDR3 DNA: TGTGCCAGCAGCTTAGCAGGGGGGTCCTACAATGAGCAGTTCTTC
clone size: .
V gene: TRBV11-2
D gene: .
J gene: TRBJ2-1

CDR3 protein: CAWSTGSYGYTF
CDR3 DNA: TGTGCCTGGTCGACAGGGAGCTATGGCTACACCTTC
clone size: .
V gene: TRBV30
D gene: TRBD1
J gene: TRBJ1-2

CDR3 protein: CASSPGAQETQYF
CDR3 DNA: TGTGCCAGCTCACCGGGAGCACAAGAGACCCAGTACTTC
clone size: .
V gene: TRBV18
D gene: .
J gene: TRBJ2-5

CDR3 protein: CASSPAGRNNEQFF
CDR3 DNA: TGTGCCAGCAGTCCAGCGGGGCGCAACAATGAGCAGTTCTTC
clone size: .
V gene: TRBV7-9
D gene: TRBD2
J gene: TRBJ2-1

CDR3 protein: CASSQGQGYGYTF
CDR3 DNA: TGTGCCAGCAGCCAGGGACAGGGCTATGGCTACACCTTC
clone size: .
V gene: TRBV28
D gene: TRBD1
J gene: TRBJ1-2

CDR3 protein: CASSPASGGNTEAFF
CDR3 DNA: TGTGCCAGCAGTCCAGCATCGGGCGGGAACACTGAAGCTTTCTTT
clone size: .
V gene: TRBV28
D gene: .
J gene: TRBJ1-1

CDR3 protein: CASGMTGDNGELFF
CDR3 DNA: TGTGCCAGCGGAATGACAGGGGATAACGGGGAGCTGTTTTTT
clone size: .
V gene: TRBV11-3
D gene: TRBD1
J gene: TRBJ2-2

CDR3 protein: CASSIVGPYNEQFF
CDR3 DNA: TGTGCCAGTAGTATCGTCGGCCCCTACAATGAGCAGTTCTTC
clone size: few
V gene: TRBV19
D gene: .
J gene: TRBJ2-1

CDR3 protein: CASSLRPQGSNQPQHF
CDR3 DNA: TGTGCCAGCAGTTTAAGGCCGCAGGGTAGCAATCAGCCCCAGCATTTT
clone size: .
V gene: TRBV28
D gene: .
J gene: TRBJ1-5